These 19 T cell receptor beta chains originate from one sample sequenced in a study of blood T cell repertoires in COVID-19. Sequenced by immunoSEQ multiplex PCR; TCRdb stores in-frame clones only, minus some. Counted here are more than 150,000 clones, about nine tenths occurring once; the ten biggest clones make up 2% to 2.5%. Material for sequencing was PBMCs or T cells enriched from blood (not recorded which). The receptor set was obtained from a woman in her thirties who had recovered from COVID-19.

This chain connects TRBV18 to TRBJ1-1; D is perhaps TRBD1 (5 bases). V gave up 0 bases and J gave up 6 bases, with 14 bases separating them. The CDR3 extends over 15 amino acids. From germline, CDR1 is KGHSH and CDR2 LQKENI. The CDR3 DNA is TGTGCCAGCTCACCACCCCGGGGGGAGACTCCTGAAGCTTTCTTT. Protein sequence: CASSPPRGETPEAFF.

The chain recombines TRBV7-9 with TRBJ2-7, with D unclear. V was clipped by 2 bases and J by 3 bases, with 14 bases between them. CDR3 length equals 15 residues. Germline V gene sequence: CDR1 SEHNR, CDR2 FQNEAQ (reference sequence). The CDR3 sequence: CASSLRSGGGYEQYF. In DNA, the CDR3 is TGTGCCAGCAGCTTAAGATCTGGCGGCGGCTACGAGCAGTACTTC.

A word on this clone: One end of the junction is discordant with germline, which a read error may explain. The chain has TRBV4-2 and TRBJ1-5; D possibly corresponds to TRBD1 (6 bases). The CDR3 runs to 22 residues. The germline CDR1 and CDR2 sequences are LGHNA and YNFKEQ. The CDR3 bases are TGTGCCAGCACCCAACTAGCCCGGCAGGGGATTGGGGAAAATTTGAGCAATCAGCCCCAGCATTTT. Translated, it gives CASTQLARQGIGENLSNQPQHF.

The J gene is TRBJ2-1, the V gene TRBV27, with TRBD2 matching over 14 bases. The germline CDR1 and CDR2 sequences are MNHEY and SMNVEV (reference sequence). J gave up 0 bases and V 5 bases, and 12 bases lay outside the gene matches. This CDR3 is built from 20 residues. The CDR3 nucleotides are TGTGCCAGCAGTCCGGGACTAGCGGGAGCGGGGGGGGTCTCCTACAATGAGCAGTTCTTC. Its protein product is CASSPGLAGAGGVSYNEQFF.

The V and J genes are TRBV6-5 and TRBJ2-3; 10 bases are a match to TRBD2. The CDR3 is made up of 15 amino acids. V lost 6 bases to trimming and J lost 2 bases; unmatched junction nucleotides: 5. In germline, CDR1 is MNHEY, CDR2 SVGAGI. Written as DNA, the CDR3 is TGTGCCAGCAGGCTTAGCGGGGGGCCCACAGATACGCAGTATTTT. Translation: CASRLSGGPTDTQYF.

This chain uses TRBV7-7 with TRBJ2-1, with 11 positions matching TRBD1. This CDR3 region has 15 residues. Germline CDR1 SSHAT, CDR2 FNYEAQ (reference sequence). J lost 7 bases, V lost 3 bases, and 5 bases had no gene match. In DNA, the CDR3 is TGTGCCAGCAGCTTTGGACAGGGGGCATGGAATGAGCAGTTCTTC. Amino acids: CASSFGQGAWNEQFF.

V usage is TRBV24-1 and J usage is TRBJ1-1; unclear D gene. The V gene's germline CDR1 is KGHDR and CDR2 SFDVKD. The CDR3 loop spans 15 amino acids. Trimming cost V 1 base and J 1 base, with 9 bases left between them. The CDR3 bases are TGTGCCACCAGTGATTTCTTACGGGAGAACACTGAAGCTTTCTTT. Its translation: CATSDFLRENTEAFF.

The rearrangement links TRBV5-6 to TRBJ1-1; 7 bases are shared with TRBD1. Unmatched junction bases numbered 12, after V lost 0 bases and J lost 4 bases. In germline, CDR1 is SGHDT, CDR2 YYEEEE. The CDR3 runs 17 residues. The CDR3 here is CASSLGPDREVGTEAFF. The CDR3 DNA is TGTGCCAGCAGCTTGGGACCAGACAGGGAGGTCGGCACTGAAGCTTTCTTT. The variable domain in full, completed from reference TRBV5-6 and TRBJ1-1, reads DAGVTQSPTHLIKTRGQQVTLRCSPKSGHDTVSWYQQALGQGPQFIFQYYEEEERQRGNFPDRFSGHQFPNYSSELNVNALLLGDSALYLCASSLGPDREVGTEAFFGQGTRLTVV.

The J gene is TRBJ2-2, the V gene TRBV29-1; 7 positions agree with TRBD2. V shed 8 bases, J shed 6 bases, and the junction held 9 bases outside the gene matches. This CDR3 has 13 residues. Germline lookup yields CDR1 SQVTM and CDR2 ANQGSEA. The CDR3 loop reads CSHMGRAPGELFF. The CDR3 nucleotides are TGCAGCCATATGGGGAGGGCCCCCGGGGAGCTGTTTTTT.

V usage is TRBV10-3 and J usage is TRBJ2-1; 15 nucleotides match TRBD2. V shed 5 bases, J shed 8 bases, and the junction held 7 bases outside the gene matches. CDR3 size: 16 residues. Germline V CDR1 and CDR2: ENHRY, SYGVKD. The CDR3 reads CAISRTSGRASHEQFF. The CDR3 DNA reads TGTGCCATCAGTCGGACTAGCGGGAGGGCCTCCCATGAGCAGTTCTTC.

V is TRBV27 and J is TRBJ2-7; D is perhaps TRBD2 (6 bases). Germline CDR1 MNHEY, CDR2 SMNVEV (reference sequence). The CDR3 extends over 13 amino acids. Trimming removed 4 bases at V and 5 bases at J, with 12 bases between. The CDR3 here is CASSYSGRDEQYF. The CDR3 nucleotides read TGTGCCAGCAGTTATAGCGGCAGGGACGAGCAGTACTTC.

V gene TRBV9 combines with J gene TRBJ2-1; TRBD2 might be the D (7 bases). Germline V gene data show CDR1 as SGDLS and CDR2 as YYNGEE. V gave up 0 bases and J gave up 4 bases, with 11 bases separating them. CDR3 size: 15 residues. This CDR3 is CASSVEGGEYNEQFF. The DNA of the CDR3 is TGTGCCAGCAGCGTAGAAGGGGGGGAGTACAATGAGCAGTTCTTC.

V and J are TRBV9 and TRBJ1-1; TRBD1 might be the D (6 bases). Germline loops: CDR1 SGDLS, CDR2 YYNGEE. The CDR3 loop spans 15 amino acids. V lost 0 bases and J lost 1, with 10 bases in between. The CDR3 loop reads CASSVGQAPNTEAFF. As DNA, the CDR3 is TGTGCCAGCAGCGTAGGACAGGCCCCGAACACTGAAGCTTTCTTT.

The chain's CDR3 is CASSRRTGGNNEQFF. CDR3 in DNA: TGTGCCAGCAGCAGGCGGACAGGGGGTAATAATGAGCAGTTCTTC. The V gene is TRBV7-9, the J gene TRBJ2-1; TRBD1 matches at 10 bases. Looked up from germline, CDR1 is SEHNR and CDR2 is FQNEAQ (reference sequence). This CDR3 spans 15 amino acids. V shed 5 bases, J shed 7 bases, and the junction held 8 bases outside the gene matches.

The J gene is TRBJ2-1, the V gene TRBV6-5; D unclear. Germline V gives CDR1 MNHEY, CDR2 SVGAGI. Deletions cut 8 bases from V and 5 bases from J, with 10 bases between. The CDR3 covers 12 residues. The CDR3 DNA is TGTGCCAGCCTGGCCAATCACAATGAGCAGTTCTTC. This codes for CASLANHNEQFF.

This clone has just one count. J is TRBJ1-6 and V is TRBV4-1; maybe TRBD1 (6 bases). Germline loops: CDR1 MGHRA, CDR2 YSYEKL. The CDR3 totals 18 residues. V lost 7 bases, J lost 5 bases, and 24 bases lay in between. The CDR3 spells CASTRSYFGGANNSPLHF. CDR3 bases: TGCGCCAGCACCCGAAGTTATTTCGGGGGGGCAAATAATTCACCCCTCCACTTT.

This clone was counted between two and nine times. As DNA, the CDR3 is TGTGCCAGCAGCTTAAGGCGGGCGAGCTCCTACAATGAGCAGTTCTTC. Translated, it gives CASSLRRASSYNEQFF. The rearrangement uses TRBV11-1 and TRBJ2-1; D is perhaps TRBD2 (5 bases). CDR3 length: 16 amino acids. V was cut by 2 bases and J by 0 bases, with 11 bases left in between. Germline CDR1 and CDR2: SGHAT and FQDESV (reference sequence).

This clone came up once. The chain is built from TRBV12-3 or TRBV12-4 and TRBJ1-1, with unresolved D. The CDR3 length is 11 residues. V was cut by 3 bases and J by 5 bases, with 4 bases left in between. The CDR3 region is CASSFRTEAFF. DNA of the CDR3: TGTGCCAGCAGTTTCCGGACTGAAGCTTTCTTT.

This clone was recorded a few times. The chain recombines TRBV6-5 with TRBJ1-3; no firm D call. The CDR3 has 15 residues. Germline V CDR1 and CDR2: MNHEY, SVGAGI. Trimming left V 7 bases short and J 0 bases short, with 13 bases between. CDR3 coding DNA: TGTGCCAGCACCTCGGACTCTGGCTCTGGAAACACCATATATTTT. Its translation: CASTSDSGSGNTIYF.